This T cell receptor (beta chain) was recorded in a study of T cells in Graves' hyperthyroidism and ophthalmopathy. The germline V and J ends were trimmed by 4 bases and 2 bases, with 11 bases remaining between them. CDR3 size: 14 residues. Amplification targeted TCR beta CDR3 regions from RNA transcripts. First-round RT-PCR targeting the TCR CDR3 was performed with the HTBI primer set. One entry per CDR3 protein, called by TCRdb with MiXCR from the multiplex PCR reads. Of 500,000 or so distinct CDR3 sequences listed, 17% are singletons. Study-level results: The model anticipated ophthalmopathy a median about six months pre-onset.

There are many counts of this clonotype. Antigen specificity is unknown. The sequenced sample was blood. The receptor comes from a woman under 30 with Graves' ophthalmopathy. This rearrangement joins TRBV12-3 or TRBV12-4 to TRBJ1-2, with D unresolved. CDR3 sequence: CASSYAVANYGYTF. The DNA of the CDR3 is TGTGCCAGCAGTTACGCCGTGGCAAACTATGGCTACACCTTC.